Below, one T cell receptor (beta chain) is given with its context. The antigen is unknown. A multiplex PCR was run with 60 Vbeta primers and 13 Jbeta primers. Using immunoSEQ multiplex PCR, the repertoire was profiled, and TCRdb retains in-frame clones only, with some absent. The table shows roughly 200,000 clones, with over 70% occurring only once. The CDR3 has 13 residues. CDR1 is SQVTM, CDR2 ANQGSEA, per germline. Trimming cost V 4 bases and J 0 bases, with 9 bases left between them. The sample belongs to a study of cytomegalovirus exposure and HLA in healthy donors. Overall study results and limits: CMV serostatus was the sole immune exposure data available.

V gene TRBV29-1 combines with J gene TRBJ1-1; D call uncertain. Sequencing input: PBMCs. The sequence derives from a woman in her sixties in good health and CMV-seropositive. The CDR3 is CSVVARVNTEAFF. In nucleotides, the CDR3 is TGCAGCGTTGTAGCCAGAGTGAACACTGAAGCTTTCTTT.